The 9 T cell receptor beta chains below all came from one sample that was sequenced in a study of early stage breast cancer tumors. Generated by immunoSEQ multiplex PCR, the TCRdb table keeps only in-frame clones and is missing some. Of more than 20,000 clones listed, about 80% were seen once; the top ten hold around a quarter. Material for sequencing was blood. All receptors come from a person aged 60 to 70 with breast cancer.

V is TRBV7-2 and J is TRBJ1-2; D remains unclear. Trimming took 5 bases from V and 4 from J, leaving 8 bases between them. Per germline, CDR1 SGHTA and CDR2 FQGNSA. This CDR3 spans 12 amino acids. CDR3 protein: CASSPTIYGYTF. DNA for the CDR3: TGTGCCAGCAGCCCTACAATCTATGGCTACACCTTC. Complete variable domain (other parts from reference TRBV7-2 and TRBJ1-2): GAGVSQSPSNKVTEKGKDVELRCDPISGHTALYWYRQSLGQGLEFLIYFQGNSAPDKSGLPSDRFSAERTGGSVSTLTIQRTQQEDSAVYLCASSPTIYGYTFGSGTRLTVV.

The chain carries TRBV15 and TRBJ2-3; either TRBD1 or TRBD2 may fit D (5 bases each). Between the trimmed V and J ends, which lost 2 bases and 0 bases, there was a span of 15 bases. This CDR3 is 17 amino acids long. Looked up from germline, CDR1 is LNHNV and CDR2 is YYDKDF (reference sequence). This CDR3 reads CATSRLGTGISTDTQYF. Written as DNA, the CDR3 is TGTGCCACCAGCAGACTCGGGACCGGAATAAGCACAGATACGCAGTATTTT.

The gene calls are TRBV9 and TRBJ1-1; TRBD1 aligns across 12 bases. Unmatched junction bases numbered 5, after V lost 0 bases and J lost 5 bases. The CDR3 totals 16 residues. CDR1 SGDLS and CDR2 YYNGEE come from the germline V gene. The chain's CDR3 is CASSVAGQGARTEAFF. CDR3 DNA: TGTGCCAGCAGCGTAGCGGGACAGGGGGCGCGGACTGAAGCTTTCTTT.

V usage is TRBV30 and J usage is TRBJ2-5; 7 bases are a match to TRBD1. Germline V lookup: CDR1 GTSNPN, CDR2 SVGIG (reference sequence). The CDR3 is made up of 15 amino acids. V shed 5 bases, J shed 5 bases, and the junction held 14 bases outside the gene matches. CDR3 in DNA: TGTGCCTGGGGGAAACAGGGGACACGTTCGGAGACCCAGTACTTC. This gives the protein CAWGKQGTRSETQYF.

CDR3 amino acids: CSVEDPGDRETQYF. The DNA of the CDR3 is TGCAGCGTTGAAGATCCTGGGGACCGGGAGACCCAGTACTTC. The chain joins TRBV29-1 to TRBJ2-5; either TRBD1 or TRBD2 may fit D (5 bases each). The CDR3 covers 14 residues. CDR1 and CDR2 (germline): SQVTM, ANQGSEA. Trimming removed 0 bases from V and 5 bases from J, with 13 bases in between.

V and J are TRBV6-4 and TRBJ1-6, with 10 bases aligning to TRBD1. Trimming removed 5 bases from V and 7 bases from J; junction bases left unmatched: 11. The CDR3 runs 17 residues. Germline V CDR1 and CDR2: MRHNA, SNTAGT. The CDR3 sequence: CASSPSPPGQGNSPLHF. CDR3 coding DNA: TGTGCCAGCAGTCCTTCTCCCCCGGGACAGGGGAATTCACCCCTCCACTTT.

V gene TRBV7-8 combines with J gene TRBJ2-5; D may be TRBD1 (6 bases). Germline V gene data show CDR1 as SGHVS and CDR2 as FQNEAQ. V was trimmed by 1 base and J by 1 base, leaving 19 bases between them. The CDR3 consists of 18 residues. CDR3 nucleotides: TGTGCCAGCAGCTTAGAGTTCAGGGGTCGGGCTTTCCAAGAGACCCAGTACTTC. Its protein product is CASSLEFRGRAFQETQYF.

This sequence joins TRBV7-8 and TRBJ1-5, with 8 positions matching TRBD1. Germline CDR1 and CDR2: SGHVS and FQNEAQ. Losses at the gene ends were 6 bases for V and 4 bases for J; bases not matched to a gene: 5. The CDR3 runs to 14 residues. CDR3 loop: CASRNDRGNQPQHF. In DNA form, the CDR3 reads TGTGCCAGCAGAAATGACAGGGGAAATCAGCCCCAGCATTTT.

V and J are TRBV6-1 and TRBJ1-5; D unresolved. The germline V gene encodes CDR1 MNHNS and CDR2 SASEGT. The CDR3 consists of 11 residues. V lost 4 bases to trimming and J lost 4 bases, with 2 bases between them. CDR3 coding DNA: TGTGCCAGCAGTGCGAATCAGCCCCAGCATTTT. This gives the protein CASSANQPQHF.